A selection of T cell receptor beta chains follows, all from one sample in a study of cytotoxic CD8 clonotypes in ibrutinib-treated CLL. Generated by immunoSEQ multiplex PCR, the TCRdb table keeps only in-frame clones and is missing some. Here the sample spans roughly 300,000 clones, 70% to 80% being singletons. The sample in question was PBMCs, obtained at disease progression, from a patient treated with ibrutinib. These receptors came from a human donor with chronic lymphocytic leukemia. CDR3s include the opening cysteine and the closing phenylalanine or tryptophan. The D gene is left open where the match is weak. Rows give clone size only sometimes, using once, few, many, or a class for an expanded clone.

V gene: TRBV20-1; D gene: -; J gene: TRBJ1-2; clone size: -; CDR3 protein: CSASLRYGYTF; CDR3 DNA: TGCAGTGCTAGTCTCCGCTATGGCTACACCTTC
V gene: TRBV6-5; D gene: -; J gene: TRBJ2-2; clone size: -; CDR3 protein: CASSYFSNTGELFF; CDR3 DNA: TGTGCCAGCAGTTACTTTTCGAACACCGGGGAGCTGTTTTTT
V gene: TRBV12-5; D gene: -; J gene: TRBJ1-5; clone size: -; CDR3 protein: CASGLRPQHF; CDR3 DNA: TGTGCTAGTGGTTTGCGGCCCCAGCATTTT
V gene: TRBV6-1; D gene: -; J gene: TRBJ1-2; clone size: -; CDR3 protein: CASSDGSRSGYTF; CDR3 DNA: TGTGCCAGCAGTGATGGGTCCCGTTCCGGCTACACCTTC
V gene: TRBV4-1; D gene: -; J gene: TRBJ2-2; clone size: -; CDR3 protein: CASSQGLAHSGTGELFF; CDR3 DNA: TGCGCCAGCAGCCAAGGTCTAGCTCATAGCGGTACCGGGGAGCTGTTTTTT
V gene: TRBV25-1; D gene: -; J gene: TRBJ1-4; clone size: few; CDR3 protein: CASSDWGSATNEKLFF; CDR3 DNA: TGTGCCAGCAGTGATTGGGGCAGTGCAACTAATGAAAAACTGTTTTTT
V gene: TRBV29-1; D gene: -; J gene: TRBJ1-1; clone size: -; CDR3 protein: CSVSDGNTEAFF; CDR3 DNA: TGCAGCGTCTCGGACGGAAACACTGAAGCTTTCTTT
V gene: TRBV7-2; D gene: TRBD1; J gene: TRBJ2-7; clone size: few; CDR3 protein: CASSSRTGASYEQYF; CDR3 DNA: TGTGCCAGCAGCTCACGGACAGGGGCCTCCTACGAGCAGTACTTC
V gene: TRBV5-1; D gene: TRBD1; J gene: TRBJ1-1; clone size: -; CDR3 protein: CASSLVQGVTEAFF; CDR3 DNA: TGCGCCAGCAGCTTGGTACAGGGGGTGACTGAAGCTTTCTTT
V gene: TRBV11-2; D gene: TRBD2; J gene: TRBJ2-7; clone size: -; CDR3 protein: CASSPLGWEGEQYF; CDR3 DNA: TGTGCCAGCAGCCCATTGGGCTGGGAGGGCGAGCAGTACTTC
V gene: TRBV4-3; D gene: TRBD2; J gene: TRBJ2-5; clone size: -; CDR3 protein: CASSQDPLAGGGETQYF; CDR3 DNA: TGCGCCAGCAGCCAAGACCCCTTAGCGGGAGGGGGAGAGACCCAGTACTTC
V gene: TRBV18; D gene: -; J gene: TRBJ2-7; clone size: -; CDR3 protein: CASSPPPGGHEQYF; CDR3 DNA: TGTGCCAGCTCACCACCGCCTGGCGGACACGAGCAGTACTTC
V gene: TRBV7-3; D gene: TRBD1; J gene: TRBJ2-2; clone size: -; CDR3 protein: CASSLKGDRDTGELFF; CDR3 DNA: TGTGCCAGCAGCTTAAAAGGGGACAGGGACACCGGGGAGCTGTTTTTT
V gene: TRBV7-6; D gene: TRBD2; J gene: TRBJ2-2; clone size: -; CDR3 protein: CASSVDGGRRVGELFF; CDR3 DNA: TGTGCCAGCAGCGTAGACGGCGGGAGAAGAGTCGGGGAGCTGTTTTTT
V gene: TRBV5-6; D gene: -; J gene: TRBJ1-5; clone size: -; CDR3 protein: CASSPSPGSDQPQHF; CDR3 DNA: TGTGCCAGCAGCCCCTCTCCAGGGAGCGATCAGCCCCAGCATTTT
V gene: TRBV15; D gene: TRBD2; J gene: TRBJ2-1; clone size: -; CDR3 protein: CATSRDLGLNNEQFF; CDR3 DNA: TGTGCCACCAGCAGAGATTTGGGACTAAACAATGAGCAGTTCTTC
V gene: TRBV9; D gene: TRBD1; J gene: TRBJ1-1; clone size: few; CDR3 protein: CASSAGTAYYTEAFF; CDR3 DNA: TGTGCCAGCAGCGCCGGGACAGCTTATTACACTGAAGCTTTCTTT
V gene: TRBV20-1; D gene: -; J gene: TRBJ2-1; clone size: -; CDR3 protein: CSASPGTGQFF; CDR3 DNA: TGCAGTGCTAGCCCCGGGACCGGGCAGTTCTTC
V gene: TRBV9; D gene: -; J gene: TRBJ2-1; clone size: -; CDR3 protein: CASSPGTRDNEQFF; CDR3 DNA: TGTGCCAGCAGCCCCGGGACACGAGACAATGAGCAGTTCTTC
V gene: TRBV10-3; D gene: -; J gene: TRBJ2-7; clone size: -; CDR3 protein: CATSRDDSGIGQYF; CDR3 DNA: TGTGCCACCTCTAGGGACGACAGCGGTATAGGGCAGTACTTC
V gene: TRBV4-1; D gene: TRBD2; J gene: TRBJ2-7; clone size: -; CDR3 protein: CASSLRLAGAYEQYF; CDR3 DNA: TGCGCCAGCAGCTTAAGACTAGCGGGGGCCTACGAGCAGTACTTC
V gene: TRBV27; D gene: -; J gene: TRBJ1-5; clone size: -; CDR3 protein: CASSLRARGYSNQPQHF; CDR3 DNA: TGTGCCAGCAGTTTAAGGGCCCGGGGCTATAGCAATCAGCCCCAGCATTTT
V gene: TRBV15; D gene: -; J gene: TRBJ2-5; clone size: -; CDR3 protein: CATSEQGGYGETQYF; CDR3 DNA: TGTGCCACCAGCGAACAGGGTGGATACGGAGAGACCCAGTACTTC
V gene: TRBV7-9; D gene: TRBD1; J gene: TRBJ2-1; clone size: -; CDR3 protein: CASSLDTGQFNEQFF; CDR3 DNA: TGTGCCAGCAGCTTAGATACGGGACAGTTCAATGAGCAGTTCTTC
V gene: TRBV2; D gene: -; J gene: TRBJ1-1; clone size: -; CDR3 protein: CASSEVRMNTEAFF; CDR3 DNA: TGTGCCAGCAGTGAAGTAAGGATGAACACTGAAGCTTTCTTT
V gene: TRBV2; D gene: -; J gene: TRBJ1-5; clone size: -; CDR3 protein: CAMQQGGNQPQHF; CDR3 DNA: TGTGCCATGCAACAGGGAGGCAATCAGCCCCAGCATTTT
V gene: TRBV10-3; D gene: TRBD2; J gene: TRBJ2-7; clone size: -; CDR3 protein: CAIRIAGGPHEQYF; CDR3 DNA: TGTGCCATCAGGATAGCGGGAGGGCCCCACGAGCAGTACTTC
V gene: TRBV13; D gene: -; J gene: TRBJ2-7; clone size: -; CDR3 protein: CASTSQPRREYYEQYF; CDR3 DNA: TGTGCCAGCACCTCACAACCCCGCCGAGAGTACTACGAGCAGTACTTC
V gene: TRBV5-1; D gene: TRBD2; J gene: TRBJ2-5; clone size: -; CDR3 protein: CASSLVLAGGRAQYF; CDR3 DNA: TGCGCCAGCAGCTTGGTGCTAGCGGGGGGGCGAGCCCAGTACTTC
V gene: TRBV5-6; D gene: -; J gene: TRBJ2-1; clone size: few; CDR3 protein: CASSFDRYNEQFF; CDR3 DNA: TGTGCCAGCAGCTTTGACCGGTACAATGAGCAGTTCTTC
V gene: TRBV7-8; D gene: -; J gene: TRBJ2-1; clone size: -; CDR3 protein: CASSPGLTVYNEQFF; CDR3 DNA: TGTGCCAGCAGCCCGGGGTTGACAGTTTACAATGAGCAGTTCTTC
V gene: TRBV11-2; D gene: -; J gene: TRBJ1-3; clone size: -; CDR3 protein: CASSLEGRQSSGNTIYF; CDR3 DNA: TGTGCCAGCAGCTTAGAGGGGAGACAGAGCTCTGGAAACACCATATATTTT
V gene: TRBV28; D gene: TRBD2; J gene: TRBJ2-3; clone size: -; CDR3 protein: CASSLAGGPPDTQYF; CDR3 DNA: TGTGCCAGCAGTTTAGCGGGAGGGCCCCCAGATACGCAGTATTTT
V gene: TRBV13; D gene: -; J gene: TRBJ2-2; clone size: -; CDR3 protein: CASSFETGELFF; CDR3 DNA: TGTGCCAGCAGCTTTGAAACCGGGGAGCTGTTTTTT
V gene: TRBV28; D gene: TRBD2; J gene: TRBJ2-7; clone size: -; CDR3 protein: CASSPGLAGVWYEQYF; CDR3 DNA: TGTGCCAGCAGTCCGGGACTAGCGGGAGTATGGTACGAGCAGTACTTC
V gene: TRBV27; D gene: TRBD2; J gene: TRBJ2-2; clone size: -; CDR3 protein: CASSQLTRLTSGSTGELFF; CDR3 DNA: TGTGCCAGCAGTCAACTTACGAGACTAACTAGCGGGAGTACCGGGGAGCTGTTTTTT
V gene: TRBV7-3; D gene: TRBD2; J gene: TRBJ2-5; clone size: -; CDR3 protein: CASSAGTSGQETQYF; CDR3 DNA: TGTGCCAGCAGCGCCGGGACTAGCGGACAAGAGACCCAGTACTTC